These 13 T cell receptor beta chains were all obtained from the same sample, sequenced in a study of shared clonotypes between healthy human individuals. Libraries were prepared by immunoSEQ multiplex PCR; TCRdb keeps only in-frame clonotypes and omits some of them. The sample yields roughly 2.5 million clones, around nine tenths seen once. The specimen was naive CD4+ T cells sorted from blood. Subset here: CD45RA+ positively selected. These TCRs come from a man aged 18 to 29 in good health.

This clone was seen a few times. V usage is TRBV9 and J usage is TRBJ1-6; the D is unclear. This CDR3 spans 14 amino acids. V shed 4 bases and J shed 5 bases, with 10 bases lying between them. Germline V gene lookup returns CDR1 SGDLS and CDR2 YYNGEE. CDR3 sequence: CASSPRRDNSPLHF. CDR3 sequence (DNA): TGTGCCAGCAGCCCTAGACGGGATAATTCACCCCTCCACTTT.

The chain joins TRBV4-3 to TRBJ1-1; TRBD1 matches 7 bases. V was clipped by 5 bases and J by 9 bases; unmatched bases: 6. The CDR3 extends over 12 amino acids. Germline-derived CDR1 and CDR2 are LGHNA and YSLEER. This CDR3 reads CASSSGGQQAFF. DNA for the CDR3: TGCGCCAGCAGCTCCGGGGGACAGCAAGCTTTCTTT.

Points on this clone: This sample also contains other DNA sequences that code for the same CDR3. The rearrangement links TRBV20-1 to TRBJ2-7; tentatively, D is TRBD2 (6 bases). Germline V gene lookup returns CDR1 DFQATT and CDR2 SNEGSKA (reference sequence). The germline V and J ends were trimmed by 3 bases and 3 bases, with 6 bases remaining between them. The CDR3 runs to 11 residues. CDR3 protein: CSARTSYEQYF. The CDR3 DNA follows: TGCAGTGCTAGGACTAGCTACGAGCAGTACTTC.

CDR3 bases: TGTGCCAGCAGCGAACACAGGGGCGTTGATGAGACCCAGTACTTC. Translated, it gives CASSEHRGVDETQYF. The V call is TRBV7-3, the J call TRBJ2-5; TRBD1 aligns across 7 bases. The V gene's germline CDR1 is SGHTA and CDR2 FQGTGA. Trimming cost V 5 bases and J 5 bases; bases outside gene matches: 11. The CDR3 has 15 amino acids.

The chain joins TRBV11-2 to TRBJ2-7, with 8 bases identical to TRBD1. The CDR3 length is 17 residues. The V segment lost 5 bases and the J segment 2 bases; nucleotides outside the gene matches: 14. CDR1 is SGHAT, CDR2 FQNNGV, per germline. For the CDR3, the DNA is TGTGCCAGCAGCCTAAACCCCCGGAGCAGGGGGCCCTACGAGCAGTACTTC. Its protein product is CASSLNPRSRGPYEQYF.

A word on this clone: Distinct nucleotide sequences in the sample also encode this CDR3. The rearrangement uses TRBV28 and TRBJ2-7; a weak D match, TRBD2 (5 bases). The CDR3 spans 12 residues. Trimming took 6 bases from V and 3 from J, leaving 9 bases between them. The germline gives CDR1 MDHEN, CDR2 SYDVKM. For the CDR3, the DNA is TGTGCCAGCAGCCGAGGGAGCTACGAGCAGTACTTC. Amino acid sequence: CASSRGSYEQYF.

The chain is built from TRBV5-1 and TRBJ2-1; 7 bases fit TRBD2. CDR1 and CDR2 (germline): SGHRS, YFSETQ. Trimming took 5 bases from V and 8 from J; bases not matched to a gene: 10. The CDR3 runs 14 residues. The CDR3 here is CASRDGLEEHEQFF. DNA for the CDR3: TGCGCCAGCAGGGATGGACTAGAGGAACATGAGCAGTTCTTC.

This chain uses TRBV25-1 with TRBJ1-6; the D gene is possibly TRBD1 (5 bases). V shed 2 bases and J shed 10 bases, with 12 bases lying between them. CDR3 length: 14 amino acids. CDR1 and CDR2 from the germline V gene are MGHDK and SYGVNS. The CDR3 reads CASSEPGKYSPLHF. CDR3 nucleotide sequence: TGTGCCAGCAGTGAACCAGGGAAGTACTCACCCCTCCACTTT. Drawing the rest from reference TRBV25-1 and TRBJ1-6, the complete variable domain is EADIYQTPRYLVIGTGKKITLECSQTMGHDKMYWYQQDPGMELHLIHYSYGVNSTEKGDLSSESTVSRIRTEHFPLTLESARPSHTSQYLCASSEPGKYSPLHFGNGTRLTVT.

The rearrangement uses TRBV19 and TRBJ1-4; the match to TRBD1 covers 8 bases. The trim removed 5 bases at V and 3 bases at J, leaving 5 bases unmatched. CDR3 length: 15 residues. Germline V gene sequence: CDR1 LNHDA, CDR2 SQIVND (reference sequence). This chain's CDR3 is CASSRQGRSNEKLFF. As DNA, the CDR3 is TGTGCCAGTAGTCGACAGGGGAGGTCTAATGAAAAACTGTTTTTT.

Here the CDR3 reads CASSLGRGGSKTYEQYF. The CDR3 coding sequence is TGCGCCAGCAGCTTGGGGAGAGGGGGGTCCAAGACCTACGAGCAGTACTTC. This chain joins TRBV5-1 and TRBJ2-7; D is perhaps TRBD1 or TRBD2 (6 bases each). V was cut by 0 bases and J by 2 bases, with 18 bases left in between. Germline V CDR1 and CDR2: SGHRS, YFSETQ. This CDR3 is built from 17 residues.

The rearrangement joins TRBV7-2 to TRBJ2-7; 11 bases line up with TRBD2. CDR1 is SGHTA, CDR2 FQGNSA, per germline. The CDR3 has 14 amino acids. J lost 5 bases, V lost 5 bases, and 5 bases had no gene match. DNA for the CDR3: TGTGCCAGCAGCCCGGGACTAGCGGTGAACGAGCAGTACTTC. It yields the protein CASSPGLAVNEQYF. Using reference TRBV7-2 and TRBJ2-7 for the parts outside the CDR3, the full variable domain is GAGVSQSPSNKVTEKGKDVELRCDPISGHTALYWYRQSLGQGLEFLIYFQGNSAPDKSGLPSDRFSAERTGGSVSTLTIQRTQQEDSAVYLCASSPGLAVNEQYFGPGTRLTVT.

CDR3 coding DNA: TGCAGCGTACGCCCAGGGGAGGGAGATGCAGATACGCAGTATTTT. The encoded protein is CSVRPGEGDADTQYF. The chain has TRBV29-1 and TRBJ2-3, with D possibly matching TRBD2 (7 bases). This CDR3 is 15 amino acids long. The germline V gene has CDR1 SQVTM and CDR2 ANQGSEA. V lost 6 bases to trimming and J lost 4 bases, with 20 bases between them.

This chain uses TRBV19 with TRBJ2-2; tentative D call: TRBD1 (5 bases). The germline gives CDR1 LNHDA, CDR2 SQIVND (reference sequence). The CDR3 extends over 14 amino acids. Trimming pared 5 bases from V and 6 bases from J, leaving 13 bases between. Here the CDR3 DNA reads TGTGCCAGTAGTGCGTCAGGGTTGGCCGGGGAGCTGTTTTTT. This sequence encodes CASSASGLAGELFF.